Below are 18 T cell receptor beta chains sequenced from a single sample in a study of blood T cell repertoires in COVID-19. Some clones are missing from TCRdb's copy, which holds only in-frame ones; the method was immunoSEQ multiplex PCR. Among approximately 50,000 clones, more than 75% were seen once, and the ten largest hold roughly 8%. Sequences were obtained from peripheral blood. The receptors originated from a man aged 45-60 years with active COVID-19.

The J gene is TRBJ2-3, the V gene TRBV28; TRBD1 aligns across 12 bases. The length of the CDR3 is 17 residues. The V gene end was trimmed by 3 bases and the J gene end by 7 bases; junction bases not matched to a gene: 11. Germline-derived CDR1 and CDR2 are MDHEN and SYDVKM. CDR3 sequence (DNA): TGTGCCAGCAGTTTCCCATCCGGGACAGGGGGCACGAATACGCAGTATTTT. Its protein is CASSFPSGTGGTNTQYF.

V is TRBV11-2 and J is TRBJ1-6; possibly TRBD1 for D (6 bases). The germline V gene encodes CDR1 SGHAT and CDR2 FQNNGV. V lost 5 bases and J 7 bases, leaving 12 bases between the germline ends. The length of the CDR3 is 14 residues. CDR3 bases: TGTGCCAGCAGCCCGACAGGTACCAATTCACCCCTCCACTTT. Protein: CASSPTGTNSPLHF.

The CDR3 reads CASSELAQAFF. CDR3 DNA: TGTGCCAGCAGTGAATTGGCTCAAGCTTTCTTT. V and J are TRBV2 and TRBJ1-1; D is ambiguous. With 2 bases removed from V and 9 bases from J, the gap between germline ends came to 7 bases. In germline, CDR1 is SNHLY, CDR2 FYNNEI. There are 11 residues in the CDR3.

The rearrangement links TRBV19 to TRBJ1-5; no firm D call. Between the trimmed V and J ends, which lost 5 bases and 4 bases, there was a span of 6 bases. This CDR3 spans 12 amino acids. Germline V gene data show CDR1 as LNHDA and CDR2 as SQIVND (reference sequence). The DNA for the CDR3 is TGTGCCAGTAGTTTCAGAAATCAGCCCCAGCATTTT. Translating it yields CASSFRNQPQHF. The entire variable domain, with the rest obtained from reference TRBV19 and TRBJ1-5, is as follows: DGGITQSPKYLFRKEGQNVTLSCEQNLNHDAMYWYRQDPGQGLRLIYYSQIVNDFQKGDIAEGYSVSREKKESFPLTVTSAQKNPTAFYLCASSFRNQPQHFGDGTRLSIL.

This clone was detected only once. The chain combines TRBV28 with TRBJ1-5; 7 positions match TRBD1. Germline V gene data show CDR1 as MDHEN and CDR2 as SYDVKM. The CDR3 has 15 residues. V was clipped by 2 bases and J by 2 bases; unmatched bases: 3. The CDR3 loop reads CASSLGQGGNQPQHF. The CDR3 coding sequence is TGTGCCAGCAGTTTAGGGCAGGGGGGCAATCAGCCCCAGCATTTT.

This rearrangement joins TRBV7-9 to TRBJ1-3; tentatively, D is TRBD1 (5 bases). V was pared by 1 base and J by 3 bases, with 7 bases between. The CDR3 covers 14 residues. Germline CDR1 reads SEHNR; CDR2 reads FQNEAQ (reference sequence). The CDR3 loop reads CASSLGTGGNTIYF. The CDR3 DNA reads as TGTGCCAGCAGCTTAGGCACAGGTGGAAACACCATATATTTT.

This sequence joins TRBV19 and TRBJ2-7, with a weak D call TRBD1 (6 bases). V lost 5 bases, J lost 4 bases, and 12 bases lay in between. The length of the CDR3 is 13 residues. Germline V gene sequence: CDR1 LNHDA, CDR2 SQIVND (reference sequence). The CDR3 sequence: CASSPQGIYEQYF. The CDR3 DNA is TGTGCCAGTAGTCCCCAGGGGATTTACGAGCAGTACTTC.

This chain uses TRBV2 with TRBJ2-7; TRBD1 agrees at 10 bases. In germline, CDR1 is SNHLY, CDR2 FYNNEI. Trimming at V came to 4 bases and at J to 4 bases, leaving 4 bases not matched to a gene. The CDR3 totals 14 residues. Written as DNA, the CDR3 is TGTGCCAGCAGTGGAAGGGACAGGGGATACGAGCAGTACTTC. It is translated as CASSGRDRGYEQYF.

The rearrangement links TRBV7-2 to TRBJ2-5, with 8 bases identical to TRBD2. This CDR3 comprises 16 residues. The germline gives CDR1 SGHTA, CDR2 FQGNSA. V lost 0 bases to trimming and J lost 5 bases; unmatched junction nucleotides: 8. CDR3 amino acids: CASSLALSRGVETQYF. DNA of the CDR3: TGTGCCAGCAGCTTAGCGCTTTCGCGGGGGGTTGAGACCCAGTACTTC.

V gene TRBV4-2 combines with J gene TRBJ1-1, with 7 nucleotides matching TRBD1. This CDR3 has 15 residues. Germline trimming cut 4 bases from V and 4 bases from J; bases unmatched to any gene: 9. Germline V gene data show CDR1 as LGHNA and CDR2 as YNFKEQ. CDR3 sequence: CASSRDSTASTEAFF. The CDR3 DNA is TGTGCCAGCAGCCGGGACAGCACGGCATCCACTGAAGCTTTCTTT.

The chain uses TRBV19 and TRBJ2-6, with 8 bases lining up with TRBD1. Germline V CDR1 and CDR2: LNHDA, SQIVND (reference sequence). Trimming cost V 4 bases and J 0 bases; bases outside gene matches: 11. The CDR3 totals 19 residues. In DNA, the CDR3 is TGTGCCAGTAGTAAGCCCGGGACAGGTTTATTCTCTGGGGCCAACGTCCTGACTTTC. Protein sequence: CASSKPGTGLFSGANVLTF.

The gene calls are TRBV7-3 and TRBJ2-2, with 7 positions matching TRBD1. The CDR3 is made up of 13 amino acids. Trimming at V came to 5 bases and at J to 5 bases, leaving 2 bases not matched to a gene. CDR1 is SGHTA, CDR2 FQGTGA, per germline. The CDR3 bases are TGTGCCAGCAGCAGGGGGCCGACCGGGGAGCTGTTTTTT. Its translation: CASSRGPTGELFF.

The chain uses TRBV4-1 and TRBJ2-7; the D gene is possibly TRBD2 (5 bases). Trimming stripped 6 bases from V and 5 bases from J, with 29 bases between. Germline V gene data show CDR1 as MGHRA and CDR2 as YSYEKL. The CDR3 runs 18 residues. In nucleotides, the CDR3 is TGCGCCAGCAGTACGCCTAGCAGACAACAAAAGGGCTATGACGAGCAGTACTTC. Protein: CASSTPSRQQKGYDEQYF.

The CDR3 here is CASSLGTGSNTEAFF. DNA of the CDR3: TGTGCCAGCAGCTTGGGGACAGGGAGCAACACTGAAGCTTTCTTT. The J gene is TRBJ1-1, the V gene TRBV5-4; TRBD1 matches 8 bases. The CDR3 sequence is 15 residues long. From germline, CDR1 is SGHNT and CDR2 YYREEE (reference sequence). V shed 0 bases and J 2 bases; nucleotides not matched to a gene: 3.

The CDR3 is CASSLPGAGDYEQYF. In DNA form, the CDR3 reads TGTGCCAGCAGTCTTCCCGGAGCCGGGGACTACGAGCAGTACTTC. The rearrangement uses TRBV28 and TRBJ2-7, with a possible D match to TRBD2 (5 bases). Germline loops: CDR1 MDHEN, CDR2 SYDVKM. Trimming cost V 5 bases and J 3 bases, with 17 bases left between them. The CDR3 runs to 15 residues.

This chain connects TRBV19 to TRBJ1-2; D possibly corresponds to TRBD1 (5 bases). This CDR3 region has 15 residues. Germline CDR1 and CDR2: LNHDA and SQIVND (reference sequence). Deletions cut 1 base from V and 4 bases from J, with 13 bases between. CDR3 DNA sequence: TGTGCCAGTAGTATAGTAGGCGGTGGGGCCTATGGCTACACCTTC. It translates to CASSIVGGGAYGYTF.

V usage is TRBV4-1 and J usage is TRBJ1-2, with TRBD1 identical over 10 bases. Trimming cost V 4 bases and J 4 bases; bases outside gene matches: 3. The CDR3 extends over 14 amino acids. CDR1 is MGHRA, CDR2 YSYEKL, per germline. The CDR3 DNA follows: TGCGCCAGCAGCCGACAGGGGGCGAGCTATGGCTACACCTTC. Residues: CASSRQGASYGYTF.

This clone was counted a single time. The V gene is TRBV5-4, the J gene TRBJ2-1; D possibly corresponds to TRBD2 (6 bases). Germline V gene lookup returns CDR1 SGHNT and CDR2 YYREEE (reference sequence). The CDR3 is 16 amino acids. The V and J ends lost 2 bases and 7 bases respectively, with 19 bases between them. CDR3 protein: CASSFAPGESWNEQFF. DNA of the CDR3: TGTGCCAGCAGCTTTGCCCCGGGGGAGTCTTGGAATGAGCAGTTCTTC.